This TCR beta chain is from a study of blood T cell repertoires in COVID-19. For the study at large: Spain, Italy and the United States supplied samples that represented acute and convalescent COVID-19. PBMCs, B-cell-depleted T cells, or T cells provided the cDNA or gDNA that made up the material.

Original processing notes: For nucleated cells, counts were estimated from reference gene primer amplification. Generated by immunoSEQ multiplex PCR, the TCRdb table keeps only in-frame clones and is missing some. The V and J calls and clone size come from that table; D and trimming were worked out from the DNA. The sample carries 340,000 or so clones, about nine tenths recorded once. The CDR3 loop spans 14 amino acids. CDR1 is MNHNS and CDR2 is SASEGT in the germline V gene. Deletions cut 2 bases from V and 7 bases from J, with 15 bases between. The TCR sequence derives from a man aged 50 to 59 with active or convalescent COVID-19. This rearrangement joins TRBV6-1 to TRBJ2-7; weak D call: TRBD2 (6 bases). The sample was peripheral blood. The CDR3 DNA is TGTGCCAGCAGTGAACTTACGGGAGTGTGGGAGCAGTACTTC. Translation gives CASSELTGVWEQYF.